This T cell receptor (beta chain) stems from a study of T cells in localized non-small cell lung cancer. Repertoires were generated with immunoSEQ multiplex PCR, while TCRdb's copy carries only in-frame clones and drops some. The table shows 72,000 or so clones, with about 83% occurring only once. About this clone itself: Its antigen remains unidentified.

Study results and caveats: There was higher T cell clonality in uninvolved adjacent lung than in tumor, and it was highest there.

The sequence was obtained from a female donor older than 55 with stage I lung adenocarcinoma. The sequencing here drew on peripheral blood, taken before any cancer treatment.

Written as DNA, the CDR3 is TGCGCCAGCAGCTTGAGGGTTGGAGGGCGCACCGGGGAGCTGTTTTTT. Protein product: CASSLRVGGRTGELFF. The chain couples TRBV5-1 to TRBJ2-2, with D maybe TRBD2 (6 bases). The ends were cut back, 1 base at V and 4 bases at J, with 14 bases in the middle. Germline CDR1 is SGHRS and CDR2 is YFSETQ. This CDR3 is built from 16 residues.